The clone carrying this T cell receptor (beta chain) has just one count. TCRdb's copy holds only in-frame clones and misses some; the assay was immunoSEQ multiplex PCR. The table has around 100,000 clones, around 88% seen once. This sample is drawn from a study of identifying expanded T cells in peripheral blood. This TCR was recovered from a person between 18 and 75 years old in good health. Sequencing input: blood.

The CDR3, as DNA: TGCGCCAGCAGCCAAGATCGGGGGGCGGGGGGTCTATTGTACGAGCAGTACTTC. Translating it yields CASSQDRGAGGLLYEQYF. The rearrangement links TRBV4-3 to TRBJ2-7; 8 nucleotides line up with TRBD2. CDR3 length: 18 amino acids. The germline CDR1 and CDR2 sequences are LGHNA and YSLEER. V lost 0 bases and J lost 4; bases outside the gene matches: 14.